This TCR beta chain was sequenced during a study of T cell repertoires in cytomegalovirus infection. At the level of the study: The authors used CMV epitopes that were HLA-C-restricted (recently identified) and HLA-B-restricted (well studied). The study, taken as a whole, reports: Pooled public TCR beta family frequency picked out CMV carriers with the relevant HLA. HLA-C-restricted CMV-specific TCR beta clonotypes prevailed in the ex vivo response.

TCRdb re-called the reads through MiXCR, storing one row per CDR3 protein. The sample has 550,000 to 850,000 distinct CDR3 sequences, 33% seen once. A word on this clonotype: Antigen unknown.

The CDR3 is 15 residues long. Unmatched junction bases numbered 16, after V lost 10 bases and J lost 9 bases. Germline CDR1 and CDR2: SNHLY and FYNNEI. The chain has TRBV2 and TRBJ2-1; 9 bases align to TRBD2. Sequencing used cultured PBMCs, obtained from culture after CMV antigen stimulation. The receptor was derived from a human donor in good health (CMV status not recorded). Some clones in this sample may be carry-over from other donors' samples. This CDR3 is CATRTPAGGLVEQFF. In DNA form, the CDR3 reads TGTGCCACACGAACTCCGGCGGGGGGGCTTGTTGAGCAGTTCTTC.